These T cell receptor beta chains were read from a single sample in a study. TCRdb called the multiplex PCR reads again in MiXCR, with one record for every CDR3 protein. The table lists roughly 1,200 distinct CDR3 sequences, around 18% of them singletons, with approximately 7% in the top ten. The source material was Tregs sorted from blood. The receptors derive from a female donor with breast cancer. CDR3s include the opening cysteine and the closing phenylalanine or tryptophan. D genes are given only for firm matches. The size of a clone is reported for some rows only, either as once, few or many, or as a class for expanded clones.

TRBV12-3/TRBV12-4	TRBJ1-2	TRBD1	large	TGTGCCAGCAGTCCCACAGGGGCGGATGGCTACACCTTC	CASSPTGADGYTF
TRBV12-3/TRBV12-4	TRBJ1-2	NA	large	TGTGCCAGCAGTTTAGCGACAGCCATCTATGGCTACACCTTC	CASSLATAIYGYTF
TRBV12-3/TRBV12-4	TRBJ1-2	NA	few	TGTGCCAGCAGTTGGTCAGGGCTGGCTGACACCTTC	CASSWSGLADTF
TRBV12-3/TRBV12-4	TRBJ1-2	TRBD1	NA	TGTGCCCGGGACAGGGGATATGGCTACACCTTC	CARDRGYGYTF
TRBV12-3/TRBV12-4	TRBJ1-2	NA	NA	TGTGCCAGCAGTTTAGGGTCGGTATCAAGGTCGTGGAACTATGGCTACACCTTC	CASSLGSVSRSWNYGYTF
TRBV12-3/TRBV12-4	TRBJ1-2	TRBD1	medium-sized	TGTGCCAGCAGTTTAGGAGGGACAGGGGACGCGGGAGGCTACACCTTC	CASSLGGTGDAGGYTF
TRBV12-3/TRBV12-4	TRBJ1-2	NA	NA	TGTGCCAGCAGAGGGACACTCCCAACTAACTATGGCTACACCTTC	CASRGTLPTNYGYTF
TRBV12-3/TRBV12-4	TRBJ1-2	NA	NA	TGTGCCAGCTCCTCCGCGAGGGACGACTATGGCTACACCTTC	CASSSARDDYGYTF
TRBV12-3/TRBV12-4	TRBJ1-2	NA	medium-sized	TGTGCCAGCAGCCTAGGGTGGGGCTCTGGCTACACCTTC	CASSLGWGSGYTF
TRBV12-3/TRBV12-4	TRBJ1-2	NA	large	TGTGCCAGCAGGCTCCAGGGCTATGGCTACACCTTC	CASRLQGYGYTF
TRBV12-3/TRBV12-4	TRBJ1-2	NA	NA	TGTGCCAACAGTTTGGGTCAGGGGTCCAATGGCTACACCTTC	CANSLGQGSNGYTF
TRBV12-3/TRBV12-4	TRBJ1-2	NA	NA	TGTGCCAGCAGTTTCAACAATTACTATGGCTACACCTTC	CASSFNNYYGYTF
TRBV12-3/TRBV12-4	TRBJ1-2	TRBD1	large	TGTGCCAGCAGTACTATGCCTGGGGACAGCTATGGCTACACCTTC	CASSTMPGDSYGYTF
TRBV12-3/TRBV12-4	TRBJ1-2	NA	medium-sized	TGTGCCAGCAGTTTACACTTCAGGCCAACAAACTATGGCTACACCTTC	CASSLHFRPTNYGYTF
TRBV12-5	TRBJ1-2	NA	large	TGTGCTAGTGCCAAGACCGGGACAATCTATGGCTACACCTTC	CASAKTGTIYGYTF
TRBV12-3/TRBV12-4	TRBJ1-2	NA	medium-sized	TGTGCCAGCAGTTTAGACAACACTGGCTACACCTTC	CASSLDNTGYTF
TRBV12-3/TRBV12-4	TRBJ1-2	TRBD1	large	TGTGCCAGCACTCAACGGGACAGGTTCTATGGCTACACCTTC	CASTQRDRFYGYTF
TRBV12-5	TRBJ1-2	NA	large	TGTGCTAGTGGTTTGCCGGAAGACCTGAGGTATGATGGCTACACCTTC	CASGLPEDLRYDGYTF
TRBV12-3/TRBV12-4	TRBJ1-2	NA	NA	TGTGCCAGCAGGGCGGGACTATTGAGGGACTATTCGGGAGGCTACACCTTC	CASRAGLLRDYSGGYTF
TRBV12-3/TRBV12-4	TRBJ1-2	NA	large	TGTGCCAGCAGTGGCGCCTATGGCTACACCTTC	CASSGAYGYTF
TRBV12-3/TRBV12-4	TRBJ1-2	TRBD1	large	TGTGCCAGCAGTCATCCACAGGGGAAGAACTATGGCTACACCTTC	CASSHPQGKNYGYTF
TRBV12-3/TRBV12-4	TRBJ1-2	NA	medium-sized	TGTGCCAGCAGCTTTTCGGAAAACTATGGCTACACCTTC	CASSFSENYGYTF
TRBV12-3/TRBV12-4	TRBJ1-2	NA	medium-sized	TGTGCCAGCAGTTTTACCCTCGGGGCAGGGCGCGGCTACACCTTC	CASSFTLGAGRGYTF
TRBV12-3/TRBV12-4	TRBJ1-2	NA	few	TGTACCAGCAGTCGTAGCGGGACGCTCTATGGCTACACCTTC	CTSSRSGTLYGYTF
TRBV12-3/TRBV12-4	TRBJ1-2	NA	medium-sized	TGTGCCAGCAGTTTCCAGGGAAACTATGGCTACACCTTC	CASSFQGNYGYTF
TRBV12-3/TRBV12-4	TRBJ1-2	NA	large	TGTGCCAGCAGTGCACAAAGATATCACTATCCTAACTATGGCTACACCTTC	CASSAQRYHYPNYGYTF
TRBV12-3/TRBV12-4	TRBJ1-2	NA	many	TGTGCCAGCAGTTTAGCGCGGAGGCAAAATGGCTACACCTTC	CASSLARRQNGYTF
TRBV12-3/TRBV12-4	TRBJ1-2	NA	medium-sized	TGTGCCAGCAGTTTCAGGGGTGGCTACACCTTC	CASSFRGGYTF
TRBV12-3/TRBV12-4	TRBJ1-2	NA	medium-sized	TGTGCCAGCAGTCTCCAAGGGGAGGGCTACACCTTC	CASSLQGEGYTF
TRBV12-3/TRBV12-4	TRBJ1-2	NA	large	TGTGCCAGCAGTCTACGGACAGCCGTCGCTGGCTACACCTTC	CASSLRTAVAGYTF
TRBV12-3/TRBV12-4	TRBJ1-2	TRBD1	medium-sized	TGTGCCAGCAATTTTAGACAGGGAGACGGCTACACCTTC	CASNFRQGDGYTF
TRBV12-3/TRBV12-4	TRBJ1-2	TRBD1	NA	TGTGCCAGCAGTCCGGGACAGGGGAAAGGCTATGGCTACACCTTC	CASSPGQGKGYGYTF
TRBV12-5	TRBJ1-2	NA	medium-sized	TGTGCTAGTGGTGGCCGGGGAACTAACTATGGCTACACCTTC	CASGGRGTNYGYTF
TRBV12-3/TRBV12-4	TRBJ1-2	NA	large	TGTGCCAGCAGTTGGGTTAGAGACTATGGCTACACCTTC	CASSWVRDYGYTF
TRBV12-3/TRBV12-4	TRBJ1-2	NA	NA	TGTGCCAGCAGTTTAGCGCGGCCTTATGGCTACACCTTC	CASSLARPYGYTF
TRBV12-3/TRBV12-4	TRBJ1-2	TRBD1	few	TGTGCCAGCAGTTGGGACAGGAACTATGGCTACACCTTC	CASSWDRNYGYTF
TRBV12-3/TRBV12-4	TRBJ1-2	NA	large	TGTGCCAGCAGTCGGGACCCTAATGGCTACACCTTC	CASSRDPNGYTF
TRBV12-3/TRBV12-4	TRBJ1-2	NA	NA	TGTGCCAGCAGTCTGCGGGTAGACGCGACTAACTATGGCTACACCTTC	CASSLRVDATNYGYTF
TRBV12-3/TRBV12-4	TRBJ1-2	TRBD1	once	TGTGCCAGCAGTTTATATATCATCGGGAACCGGGACAGACTAAATGGCTACACCTTC	CASSLYIIGNRDRLNGYTF
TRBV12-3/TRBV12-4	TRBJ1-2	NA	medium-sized	TGTGCCAGCAGCGGACTTAACTATGGCTACACCTTC	CASSGLNYGYTF
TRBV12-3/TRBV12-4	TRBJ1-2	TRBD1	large	TGTGCCAGCAGCCCGGGACAGGGGTACGGCTACACCTTC	CASSPGQGYGYTF
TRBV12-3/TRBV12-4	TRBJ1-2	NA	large	TGTGCCAGCAGTTTAATTTCCACTAACTATGGCTACACCTTC	CASSLISTNYGYTF
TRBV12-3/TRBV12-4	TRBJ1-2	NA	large	TGTGCCAGCAGCCCAGGCGGGGTCGGCTATGGCTACACCTTC	CASSPGGVGYGYTF
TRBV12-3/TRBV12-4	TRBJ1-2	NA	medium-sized	TGTGCCAGCAGTTTCAAACAGGGCCATGGCTACACCTTC	CASSFKQGHGYTF
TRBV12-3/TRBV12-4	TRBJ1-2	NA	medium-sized	TGTGCCAGCAGTCGTCTGGGGTATGGCTACACCTTC	CASSRLGYGYTF
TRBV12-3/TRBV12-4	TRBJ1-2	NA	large	TGTGCCAGCAGTTTACACAGGGCCTATGGCTACACCTTC	CASSLHRAYGYTF
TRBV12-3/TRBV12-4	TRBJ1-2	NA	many	TGTGCCAGCAGTTCCCCGGGGCGGGGAGACTATGGCTACACCTTC	CASSSPGRGDYGYTF
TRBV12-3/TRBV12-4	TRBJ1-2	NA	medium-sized	TGTGCCAGCAGTTTAGTTTGGAATGGCGGCTACACCTTC	CASSLVWNGGYTF
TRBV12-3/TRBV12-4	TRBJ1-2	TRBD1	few	TGTGCCAGCAGTTCGGGACAGGGTCACACCTTC	CASSSGQGHTF
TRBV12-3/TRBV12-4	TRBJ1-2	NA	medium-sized	TGTGCCAGCAGTTTAGTCCCGGGTGGCTACACCTTC	CASSLVPGGYTF
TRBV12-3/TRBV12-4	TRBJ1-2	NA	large	TGTGCCAGCAGTTGGTCCGGAAACTATGGCTACACCTTC	CASSWSGNYGYTF
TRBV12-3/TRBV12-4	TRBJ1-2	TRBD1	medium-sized	TGTGCCAGCAGATTGGACAGGGGCCGAAACTATGGCTACACCTTC	CASRLDRGRNYGYTF
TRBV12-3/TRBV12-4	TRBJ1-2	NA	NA	TGTGCCAGCAGCCGGACAGTTAACTATGGCTACACCTTC	CASSRTVNYGYTF
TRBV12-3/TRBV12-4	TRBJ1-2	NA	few	TGTGCCAGCAGTTTTGGGGACGGCTACACCTTC	CASSFGDGYTF
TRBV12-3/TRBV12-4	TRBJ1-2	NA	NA	TGTGCCAGCAAGCGGGACGGATCTTTCGGCTACACCTTC	CASKRDGSFGYTF
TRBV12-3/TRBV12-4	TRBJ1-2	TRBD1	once	TGTGCCAGCAGTCGACAGGGTAGGAACTATGGCTACACCTTC	CASSRQGRNYGYTF
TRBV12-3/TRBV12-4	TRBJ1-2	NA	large	TGTGCCAGCAGCCCACCAGGGATGGGCTACACCTTC	CASSPPGMGYTF